This is a list of T cell receptor beta chains from one sample in a study of cytomegalovirus exposure and HLA in healthy donors. Libraries were prepared by immunoSEQ multiplex PCR; TCRdb keeps only in-frame clonotypes and omits some of them. The table includes about 160,000 clones, around 77% detected once. Material: PBMCs. These receptors originate from a man in his 60s in good health and CMV-seronegative. CDR3s include the opening cysteine and the closing phenylalanine or tryptophan. D genes are given only for firm matches. Size tells how often a clone was seen (once, few, many) or the class of an expanded clone, and some rows leave it out.

NA,TRBV28,17,NA,TRBJ2-7,TGTGCCAGCAGTTCCCTCGATTATAGCGGTAGGTCCTACGAGCAGTACTTC,CASSSLDYSGRSYEQYF
NA,TRBV5-1,11,NA,TRBJ2-5,TGCGCCAGCACAGGGCAAGAGACCCAGTACTTC,CASTGQETQYF
NA,TRBV2,15,NA,TRBJ2-5,TGTGCCAGCAGTGAATTGATGGGTTTCAGGGAGACCCAGTACTTC,CASSELMGFRETQYF
few,TRBV5-1,20,TRBD1,TRBJ1-3,TGCGCCAGCAGCTTCACGACCGGGACAGGGGGACCCAGGACTGGAAACACCATATATTTT,CASSFTTGTGGPRTGNTIYF
NA,TRBV29-1,13,NA,TRBJ2-3,TGCAGCGTAAGCGGGTTCTGGACAGATACGCAGTATTTT,CSVSGFWTDTQYF
once,TRBV5-1,14,TRBD1,TRBJ2-1,TGCGCCAGCAAAAGGGACAGAGAATACAATGAGCAGTTCTTC,CASKRDREYNEQFF
few,TRBV4-3,16,TRBD1,TRBJ2-7,TGCGCCAGCAGCCAAGCTGTCGGGACAGGGGCCTACGAGCAGTACTTC,CASSQAVGTGAYEQYF
NA,TRBV29-1,15,NA,TRBJ2-2,TGCAGCGCCCGGTCGGGAGGGGGCGGCACCGGGGAGCTGTTTTTT,CSARSGGGGTGELFF
NA,TRBV7-3,16,NA,TRBJ2-6,TGTGCCAGCAGCTTAACAGGGGGCTCTGGGGCCAACGTCCTGACTTTC,CASSLTGGSGANVLTF
NA,TRBV9,13,NA,TRBJ2-7,TGTGCCAGCAGCGTAGACGTCAGCTACGAGCAGTACTTC,CASSVDVSYEQYF
NA,TRBV6-5,15,TRBD1,TRBJ2-1,TGTGCCAGCAGTTACTCGACAGGGGGGTACAATGAGCAGTTCTTC,CASSYSTGGYNEQFF
few,TRBV6-5,13,NA,TRBJ2-7,TGTGCCAGCAGTTCAGGGGTGGCCTACGAGCAGTACTTC,CASSSGVAYEQYF
NA,TRBV5-1,16,NA,TRBJ1-3,TGCGCCAGCAGCTTGGCCAGGCCAAGCTCTGGAAACACCATATATTTT,CASSLARPSSGNTIYF
NA,TRBV18,11,NA,TRBJ2-7,TGTGCCAGCTCGCCTACCTACGAGCAGTACTTC,CASSPTYEQYF
NA,TRBV30,15,TRBD2,TRBJ2-7,TGTGCCTGGAATTTCCGGGAGGGCCATCCTAACGAGCAGTACTTC,CAWNFREGHPNEQYF
once,TRBV7-6,14,NA,TRBJ2-2,TGTGCCAGCAGCTTAGCCCAGTTAACCGGGGAGCTGTTTTTT,CASSLAQLTGELFF
NA,TRBV7-9,18,TRBD1,TRBJ2-5,TGTGCCAGCAGCTTAGATAGTTGGGGACAGGGGAGTGGTGAGACCCAGTACTTC,CASSLDSWGQGSGETQYF
NA,TRBV6-1,16,TRBD2,TRBJ2-2,TGTGCCAGCAGTGAGGCCCTAGCGGGAGTCGGCGGGGAGCTGTTTTTT,CASSEALAGVGGELFF
few,TRBV10-1,15,TRBD2,TRBJ2-2,TGCGCCAGCAGGGGATGGAGCGGGAGGGCCGGGGAGCTGTTTTTT,CASRGWSGRAGELFF
NA,TRBV5-6,15,TRBD1,TRBJ1-6,TGTGCCAGCAGCCGAGGGACAGCCTATAATTCACCCCTCCACTTT,CASSRGTAYNSPLHF
few,TRBV28,12,NA,TRBJ2-2,TGTGCCAGCAGTCTTCCCGTAGGGGAGCTGTTTTTT,CASSLPVGELFF
NA,TRBV6-5,14,TRBD1,TRBJ2-3,TGTGCCAGCAGTTGGGGACAGAGGGCAGATACGCAGTATTTT,CASSWGQRADTQYF
once,TRBV5-1,16,TRBD1,TRBJ2-7,TGCGCCAGCAGCTTGGCCCGGACAGGTCTTTTTAACGAGCAGTACTTC,CASSLARTGLFNEQYF
once,TRBV23-1,15,NA,TRBJ1-2,TGCGCCAGCAGTCAATCGCGGTTAAGCTTACCCAATTACACCTTC,CASSQSRLSLPNYTF
NA,TRBV15,15,NA,TRBJ1-2,TGTGCCACCAGCAGAGATCTACAGGAATCATATGGCTACACCTTC,CATSRDLQESYGYTF
NA,TRBV7-9,15,TRBD1,TRBJ1-5,TGTGTCAGCAGCTCCCTGACAGGGCCCAATCAGCCCCAGCATTTT,CVSSSLTGPNQPQHF
NA,TRBV9,17,TRBD2,TRBJ2-2,TGTGCCAGCAGCGCTCTAGCGGGAGGGGGGAACACCGGGGAGCTGTTTTTT,CASSALAGGGNTGELFF
NA,TRBV6-5,13,NA,TRBJ1-5,TGTGCCAGCAGCCTACAGGAAAATCAGCCCCAGCATTTT,CASSLQENQPQHF
NA,TRBV19,15,TRBD1,TRBJ1-5,TGTGCCAGTACCCATGGGACAGGGAAGGGGCAGCCCCAGCATTTT,CASTHGTGKGQPQHF
NA,TRBV14,19,TRBD2,TRBJ2-7,TGTGCCAGCAGCCAAGAAGTACCTTATACCGGGACTAGCGGGAAGGGGCAGTACTTC,CASSQEVPYTGTSGKGQYF
NA,TRBV28,14,NA,TRBJ1-3,TGTGCCAGCAGTCCCGGGACATCGGGGAACACCATATATTTT,CASSPGTSGNTIYF
NA,TRBV7-9,14,TRBD1,TRBJ2-7,TGTGCCAGCAGCCTCACAGGGGCCAGCTACGAGCAGTACTTC,CASSLTGASYEQYF
NA,TRBV18,14,TRBD1,TRBJ1-1,TGTGCCAGCTCACTGGACAGGTTAGCAACTGAAGCTTTCTTT,CASSLDRLATEAFF
once,TRBV7-9,13,NA,TRBJ1-2,TGTTCCAGCACTATACAGGCGACCTATGGCTACACCTTC,CSSTIQATYGYTF
once,TRBV4-3,15,TRBD1,TRBJ1-1,TGCGCCAGCAGCCAAGATGGCAGGGGGCACACTGAAGCTTTCTTT,CASSQDGRGHTEAFF
NA,TRBV5-4,18,TRBD2,TRBJ2-3,TGTGCCAGCAGCTTGGCCATCGGGACTAGTCTTTTCACAGATACGCAGTATTTT,CASSLAIGTSLFTDTQYF
NA,TRBV19,14,TRBD2,TRBJ2-1,TGTGCCAGTAGTCCTAGCGGGAGCTACAATGAGCAGTTCTTC,CASSPSGSYNEQFF
NA,TRBV2,14,TRBD2,TRBJ2-1,TGTGCCAGTTCAGGGACTAGCGCCTACAATGAGCAGTTCTTC,CASSGTSAYNEQFF
NA,TRBV30,18,TRBD2,TRBJ2-3,TGTGCCTGGGAGGACGGTCCGGGACTAGCGGCTAGCACAGATACGCAGTATTTT,CAWEDGPGLAASTDTQYF
NA,TRBV19,13,NA,TRBJ1-1,TGTGCCAGTAGTCCCGACTCGGGAACTGAAGCTTTCTTT,CASSPDSGTEAFF
NA,TRBV6-5,15,TRBD1,TRBJ2-7,TGTGCCAGCAGTTACGGGCAGGGGGCATTCTACGAGCAGTACTTC,CASSYGQGAFYEQYF
once,TRBV11-2,14,NA,TRBJ2-7,TGTGCCAGCAGCTTTCCGCCTATCGAGAGGGAGCAGTACTTC,CASSFPPIEREQYF
NA,TRBV6-5,15,TRBD2,TRBJ2-7,TGTGCCAGCAGTTACGGCGGGGGGGTAATATACGAGCAGTACTTC,CASSYGGGVIYEQYF
NA,TRBV29-1,13,NA,TRBJ2-7,TGCAGCGTTGAAGGTGGTCAGTCCTACGAGCAGTACTTC,CSVEGGQSYEQYF
NA,TRBV30,13,NA,TRBJ1-1,TGTGCCTGGAGTAGGACAGCGAACACTGAAGCTTTCTTT,CAWSRTANTEAFF